Each of the 27 T cell receptor beta chains below was sequenced from the same sample in a study of glioma-infiltrating T cells (dated by TCRdb to between 2015 and 2016). Reads for this sample came from an Illumina MiSeq. The iRepertoire nested amplicon-rescue multiplex PCR (arm-PCR) platform was used to amplify TCR alpha and beta CDR3 regions from RNA. Clones were called with MiXCR by TCRdb after fastp trimmed the public reads at Q25, and only in-frame beta chains were retained. All rows with the same CDR3 protein become a single entry with the most common DNA and genes. The table for this sample lists approximately 400,000 distinct CDR3 sequences; roughly two fifths of them were counted only once. The ten largest account for around 12% of the sample. The sample consisted of glioma tissue, nonneoplastic brain tissue, or PBMCs (not recorded which). Receptors originate from a human donor with low-grade glioma or glioblastoma, undergoing nonglioma brain surgery, or in good health (not recorded which).

Turning to this clonotype: A much larger clone lies one base from this, so it may be a read error. The gene calls are TRBV27 and TRBJ2-3, with 9 bases fitting TRBD2. The CDR3 totals 15 residues. In germline, CDR1 is MNHEY, CDR2 SMNVEV (reference sequence). Losses at the gene ends were 3 bases for V and 3 bases for J; bases not matched to a gene: 4. DNA for the CDR3: TGTGCCAGCAGTTTGAGCGCGGGGGGGACAGATACGCAGTATTTT. As protein: CASSLSAGGTDTQYF.

Regarding this clonotype: Without the conserved terminal phenylalanine or tryptophan, this CDR3 likely stems from a read error. Because the CDR3's place on the DNA is in doubt, the DNA is left out and the CDR3 is given as listed by TCRdb. The rearrangement joins TRBV7-9 to TRBJ2-1; whether TRBD1, the table's D call, matches the DNA was not checked. From germline, CDR1 is SEHNR and CDR2 FQNEAQ (reference sequence). The CDR3 length equals 13 residues, ends included. This CDR3 is CASSLSPGHSLSI.

The DNA for the CDR3 is TGCAGCGTTGGAGAGGACTATGGCTACACCTTC. Translation gives CSVGEDYGYTF. This rearrangement joins TRBV29-1 to TRBJ1-2, with D unresolved. Trimming cost V 4 bases and J 3 bases, with 6 bases left between them. Germline V gene sequence: CDR1 SQVTM, CDR2 ANQGSEA. The CDR3 consists of 11 residues.

The chain has TRBV20-1 and TRBJ2-3, with D perhaps TRBD2 (6 bases). The germline gives CDR1 DFQATT, CDR2 SNEGSKA (reference sequence). Trimming took off 3 bases at V and 6 bases at J, with 16 bases between the two ends. The CDR3 extends over 14 amino acids. CDR3 region: CSARASARDDTQYF. The CDR3 DNA sequence: TGCAGTGCTAGGGCTAGCGCCAGGGACGATACGCAGTATTTT.

Ten or more counts support this clonotype. The gene calls are TRBV6-1 and TRBJ2-1; D is undetermined. This CDR3 is 15 amino acids long. V gave up 7 bases and J gave up 4 bases, with 17 bases separating them. Germline CDR1 MNHNS, CDR2 SASEGT. CDR3 in amino acids: CASINTGQNYNEQFF. CDR3 in DNA: TGTGCCAGCATAAACACTGGGCAGAATTACAATGAGCAGTTCTTC.

This clonotype was found a few times. V is TRBV20-1 and J is TRBJ2-5; possible D gene TRBD1, 8 bases. The CDR3 is 17 residues long. Germline V gene sequence: CDR1 DFQATT, CDR2 SNEGSKA (reference sequence). V was pared by 0 bases and J by 4 bases, with 21 bases between. CDR3 nucleotide sequence: TGCAGTGCTAGAGACGGGGGGACAGGAGAGGACCCAGAGACCCAGTACTTC. As protein: CSARDGGTGEDPETQYF.

The chain employs TRBV7-9 and TRBJ2-1; TRBD2 might be the D (5 bases). Deletions cut 6 bases from V and 3 bases from J, with 15 bases between. CDR1 is SEHNR and CDR2 is FQNEAQ in the germline V gene (reference sequence). The CDR3 loop spans 15 amino acids. For the CDR3, the DNA is TGTGCCAGCAGTGAGGGCTGGATCAACTACAATGAGCAGTTCTTC. It yields the protein CASSEGWINYNEQFF. The whole variable domain, remainder taken from reference TRBV7-9 and TRBJ2-1, is DTGVSQNPRHKITKRGQNVTFRCDPISEHNRLYWYRQTLGQGPEFLTYFQNEAQLEKSRLLSDRFSAERPKGSFSTLEIQRTEQGDSAMYLCASSEGWINYNEQFFGPGTRLTVL.

This rearrangement joins TRBV7-2 to TRBJ2-5; D remains ambiguous. This CDR3 is built from 14 residues. Trimming pared 4 bases from V and 4 bases from J, leaving 13 bases between. Germline V gene data show CDR1 as SGHTA and CDR2 as FQGNSA. CDR3 sequence: CASSSVALRETQYF. In DNA, the CDR3 is TGTGCCAGCAGCTCCGTAGCACTCCGAGAGACCCAGTACTTC. Using reference TRBV7-2 and TRBJ2-5 for the parts outside the CDR3, the full variable domain is GAGVSQSPSNKVTEKGKDVELRCDPISGHTALYWYRQSLGQGLEFLIYFQGNSAPDKSGLPSDRFSAERTGGSVSTLTIQRTQQEDSAVYLCASSSVALRETQYFGPGTRLLVL.

At least ten counts were recorded for this clonotype. The V and J genes are TRBV28 and TRBJ2-3, with D uncertain. V was cut by 2 bases and J by 1 base, with 10 bases left in between. Germline values: CDR1 MDHEN, CDR2 SYDVKM. This CDR3 is 15 amino acids long. The DNA for the CDR3 is TGTGCCAGCAGTTTAACCGAGGCTCGCACAGATACGCAGTATTTT. Encoded protein: CASSLTEARTDTQYF.

The V and J genes are TRBV5-1 and TRBJ1-3; D perhaps matches TRBD1 (6 bases). CDR3 length: 15 residues. Per the germline V gene, CDR1 is SGHRS and CDR2 is YFSETQ. V was clipped by 4 bases and J by 1 base, with 12 bases between them. CDR3 sequence (DNA): TGCGCCAGCAGCCCGGGGGCGACTTCTGGAAACACCATATATTTT. It yields the protein CASSPGATSGNTIYF.

The chain recombines TRBV11-2 with TRBJ2-5; TRBD1 aligns across 8 bases. CDR1 and CDR2 (germline): SGHAT, FQNNGV. This CDR3 spans 16 amino acids. The V and J ends lost 0 bases and 5 bases, in that order; junction bases with no gene match: 8. The CDR3, as DNA: TGTGCCAGCAGCTTAGATCGGACAGGGTTGGTGGAGACCCAGTACTTC. This sequence encodes CASSLDRTGLVETQYF. Using reference TRBV11-2 and TRBJ2-5 for the parts outside the CDR3, the full variable domain is EAGVAQSPRYKIIEKRQSVAFWCNPISGHATLYWYQQILGQGPKLLIQFQNNGVVDDSQLPKDRFSAERLKGVDSTLKIQPAKLEDSAVYLCASSLDRTGLVETQYFGPGTRLLVL.

In its sample, this clonotype was seen a few times. V is TRBV7-2 and J is TRBJ2-7; maybe TRBD1 (6 bases). Trimming left V 3 bases short and J 2 bases short, with 17 bases between. CDR1 and CDR2 (germline): SGHTA, FQGNSA. CDR3 length equals 16 residues. For the CDR3, the DNA is TGTGCCAGCAGCTTGATGGGGGCTGAGGTGACCTACGAGCAGTACTTC. Translation gives CASSLMGAEVTYEQYF.

The chain joins TRBV7-9 to TRBJ2-1; no clear D. The CDR3 has 14 amino acids. Germline V lookup: CDR1 SEHNR, CDR2 FQNEAQ (reference sequence). V was pared by 5 bases and J by 7 bases, with 15 bases between. Here the CDR3 reads CASSPIPMTNEQFF. CDR3 bases: TGTGCCAGCAGCCCTATCCCTATGACGAATGAGCAGTTCTTC.

The V gene is TRBV7-9, the J gene TRBJ2-7; D is undetermined. The CDR3 totals 14 residues. Germline V gives CDR1 SEHNR, CDR2 FQNEAQ (reference sequence). V gave up 2 bases and J gave up 3 bases, with 11 bases separating them. CDR3 sequence: CASSLSKSGYEQYF. DNA for the CDR3: TGTGCCAGCAGCTTATCGAAGTCTGGCTACGAGCAGTACTTC.

The chain joins TRBV20-1 to TRBJ1-5, with D unresolved. The germline V gene encodes CDR1 DFQATT and CDR2 SNEGSKA (reference sequence). The CDR3 has 19 residues. The V and J ends lost 0 bases and 0 bases respectively, with 21 bases between them. This CDR3 is CSAREWVRGQTLSNQPQHF. CDR3 coding DNA: TGCAGTGCTAGAGAGTGGGTCCGAGGGCAGACACTTAGCAATCAGCCCCAGCATTTT.

The table lists this clonotype with a few counts. The genes are TRBV10-3 and TRBJ2-7, with 8 bases fitting TRBD1. CDR1 ENHRY and CDR2 SYGVKD come from the germline V gene. This CDR3 region has 13 residues. V shed 6 bases, J shed 1 base, and the junction held 2 bases outside the gene matches. CDR3 amino acids: CAISDRGSYEQYF. The CDR3 DNA is TGTGCCATCAGCGACAGGGGATCCTACGAGCAGTACTTC.

Ten or more counts support this clonotype. This chain links TRBV11-1 with TRBJ2-5; D uncertain. Germline lookup yields CDR1 SGHAT and CDR2 FQDESV (reference sequence). The CDR3 has 11 residues. V dropped 5 bases and J dropped 3 bases, with 4 bases sitting between them. The CDR3 is CASSEEETQYF. As DNA, the CDR3 is TGTGCCAGCAGCGAGGAAGAGACCCAGTACTTC.

To note about this clonotype: One base away lies a much larger clone, so this may be a sequencing read error. The V and J genes are TRBV19 and TRBJ1-2; D ambiguous. CDR1 is LNHDA, CDR2 SQIVND, per germline (reference sequence). V was trimmed by 7 bases and J by 4 bases, leaving 13 bases between them. The CDR3 is made up of 13 amino acids. For the CDR3, the DNA is TGTGCCAGTACCACGAGTATTAGCTATGGCTACACCTTC. Translated, it gives CASTTSISYGYTF.

The V and J genes are TRBV20-1 and TRBJ2-1; 9 bases align to TRBD2. Germline V gene data show CDR1 as DFQATT and CDR2 as SNEGSKA (reference sequence). Germline trimming cut 0 bases from V and 7 bases from J; bases unmatched to any gene: 13. The CDR3 sequence is 17 residues long. The CDR3 here is CSARDWAPSGVENEQFF. The CDR3 nucleotides read TGCAGTGCTAGAGATTGGGCTCCTAGCGGGGTAGAAAATGAGCAGTTCTTC.

This clonotype appeared a few times. The J gene is TRBJ2-2, the V gene TRBV6-4; no reliable D call. Germline CDR1 MRHNA, CDR2 SNTAGT. The CDR3 extends over 12 amino acids. V lost 5 bases and J 6 bases, leaving 7 bases between the germline ends. CDR3 sequence reads: CASSSAAGELFF. DNA of the CDR3: TGTGCCAGCAGTAGCGCGGCCGGGGAGCTGTTTTTT.

This chain joins TRBV7-8 and TRBJ1-1; D is unclear. CDR3 length equals 14 residues. CDR1 and CDR2 from the germline V gene are SGHVS and FQNEAQ. V lost 5 bases and J lost 5, with 15 bases in between. CDR3 sequence (DNA): TGTGCCAGCAGCAATGGACTTCTGGGGACTGAAGCTTTCTTT. Protein product: CASSNGLLGTEAFF.

The V and J genes are TRBV28 and TRBJ1-4, with a weak D call TRBD1 (6 bases). This CDR3 region has 17 residues. Deletions cut 6 bases from V and 1 base from J, with 18 bases between. CDR1 is MDHEN, CDR2 SYDVKM, per germline. This CDR3 is CASSYMGGSETNEKLFF. CDR3 DNA sequence: TGTGCCAGCAGCTACATGGGGGGCTCGGAAACTAATGAAAAACTGTTTTTT. Full variable domain (remainder filled in from reference TRBV28 and TRBJ1-4): DVKVTQSSRYLVKRTGEKVFLECVQDMDHENMFWYRQDPGLGLRLIYFSYDVKMKEKGDIPEGYSVSREKKERFSLILESASTNQTSMYLCASSYMGGSETNEKLFFGSGTQLSVL.

Details on this clonotype: A much larger clone lies one base from this, so it may be a read error. It is likely a read error, because the conserved phenylalanine at the end of the CDR3 is missing. This chain uses TRBV15 with TRBJ1-1; D gene ambiguous. The germline V and J ends were trimmed by 5 bases and 4 bases, with 17 bases remaining between them. The CDR3 totals 15 residues. Germline CDR1 LNHNV, CDR2 YYDKDF (reference sequence). DNA of the CDR3: TGTGCCACCAGCTTCCGAGCGCGGAGGAGCACTGAAGCTTTCCTT. This codes for CATSFRARRSTEAFL.

This clonotype was seen a few times. The rearrangement uses TRBV20-1 and TRBJ1-2, with a weak D call TRBD1 (5 bases). Between the trimmed V and J ends, which lost 5 bases and 7 bases, there was a span of 11 bases. This CDR3 has 11 residues. Germline V CDR1 and CDR2: DFQATT, SNEGSKA (reference sequence). CDR3 nucleotides: TGCAGTGCTGGGACTAGGGGTGGCTACACCTTC. As protein: CSAGTRGGYTF.

This clonotype was picked up a small number of times. The chain combines TRBV15 with TRBJ2-1; 7 positions match TRBD2. Germline trimming cut 7 bases from V and 2 bases from J; bases unmatched to any gene: 8. The germline V gene encodes CDR1 LNHNV and CDR2 YYDKDF (reference sequence). This CDR3 spans 15 amino acids. In DNA, the CDR3 is TGTGCCACCACCCCTTTAGCGGGTACCTACAATGAGCAGTTCTTC. Protein: CATTPLAGTYNEQFF.

Notes on this clonotype: A junction end diverges from the germline sequence, so it may reflect a read error. The rearrangement uses TRBV7-2 and TRBJ2-1; 11 bases are shared with TRBD2. CDR3 length: 15 residues. In germline, CDR1 is SGHTA, CDR2 FQGNSA. The DNA for the CDR3 is TGTGCCAGCAGCTTGACTAGCGGGATCTACGATGAGCAGTTCTTC. Its translation: CASSLTSGIYDEQFF.

This rearrangement joins TRBV20-1 to TRBJ2-1; tentatively, D is TRBD2 (6 bases). The V end lost 6 bases, the J end lost 9 bases, and 24 bases lay between the germline ends. The CDR3 has 15 amino acids. Germline CDR1 DFQATT, CDR2 SNEGSKA (reference sequence). The DNA for the CDR3 is TGCAGTGCCTTGGAGCGGAACCCACCGGAGGGTGAGCAGTTCTTC. It translates to CSALERNPPEGEQFF.